The 9 T cell receptor beta chains below come from one sample, sequenced in a study of preoperative IRX-2 immunotherapy in early breast cancer. Noted treatment: preoperative locoregional IRX-2 cytokine immunotherapy. The assay was immunoSEQ multiplex PCR, and TCRdb's table has in-frame clones only and misses some. The repertoire consists of roughly 43,000 clones, with approximately 94% occurring once and the leading ten covering around 1.7%. The source was tumor tissue, collected after IRX-2 immunotherapy. These receptors were obtained from a human donor with breast cancer.

The rearrangement uses TRBV27 and TRBJ2-7; D unresolved. CDR1 is MNHEY and CDR2 is SMNVEV in the germline V gene (reference sequence). The CDR3 has 17 residues. V was shortened by 3 bases and J by 3 bases, with 21 bases between the two germline ends. DNA of the CDR3: TGTGCCAGCAGTTTCATTCTTCAGACGACCGCAATCTACGAGCAGTACTTC. Amino acid sequence: CASSFILQTTAIYEQYF.

The V and J genes are TRBV20-1 and TRBJ1-4; D is unresolved. Germline V gene sequence: CDR1 DFQATT, CDR2 SNEGSKA (reference sequence). V lost 5 bases, J lost 10 bases, and 11 bases lay in between. The CDR3 loop spans 11 amino acids. The CDR3 DNA sequence: TGCAGTGCTTGGATCACGGGAAAACTGTTTTTT. Translated, it gives CSAWITGKLFF.

This chain connects TRBV28 to TRBJ2-7; TRBD1 aligns across 7 bases. In germline, CDR1 is MDHEN, CDR2 SYDVKM. V lost 6 bases and J lost 2; bases outside the gene matches: 16. The CDR3 is made up of 17 amino acids. The CDR3 loop reads CASSLIKGDSTPYEQYF. As DNA, the CDR3 is TGTGCCAGCAGCCTTATCAAGGGGGACAGCACACCCTACGAGCAGTACTTC.

The V gene is TRBV5-1, the J gene TRBJ1-1; tentatively, D is TRBD1 (5 bases). Germline CDR1 reads SGHRS; CDR2 reads YFSETQ. The length of the CDR3 is 14 residues. V lost 1 base to trimming and J lost 2 bases, with 9 bases between them. As DNA, the CDR3 is TGCGCCAGCAGCTTGAGACAGATTAACACTGAAGCTTTCTTT. It codes for CASSLRQINTEAFF.

The chain is built from TRBV30 and TRBJ1-2; D gene uncertain. Between the trimmed V and J ends, which lost 5 bases and 5 bases, there was a span of 12 bases. The CDR3 spans 12 residues. Germline CDR1 reads GTSNPN; CDR2 reads SVGIG (reference sequence). The CDR3 region is CAWAPMGYGYTF. The CDR3 bases are TGTGCCTGGGCCCCGATGGGGTATGGCTACACCTTC. The entire variable domain, with the rest obtained from reference TRBV30 and TRBJ1-2, is as follows: SQTIHQWPATLVQPVGSPLSLECTVEGTSNPNLYWYRQAAGRGLQLLFYSVGIGQISSEVPQNLSASRPQDRQFILSSKKLLLSDSGFYLCAWAPMGYGYTFGSGTRLTVV.

The chain recombines TRBV27 with TRBJ2-7; possible D gene TRBD1, 6 bases. This CDR3 is built from 17 residues. V gave up 3 bases and J gave up 0 bases, with 18 bases separating them. Germline loops: CDR1 MNHEY, CDR2 SMNVEV (reference sequence). The CDR3 bases are TGTGCCAGCAGTTTTGGTTTTAGGGGGACAAGCTCCTACGAGCAGTACTTC. Translated, it gives CASSFGFRGTSSYEQYF.

The chain joins TRBV5-4 to TRBJ2-3; a weak D match, TRBD2 (5 bases). CDR1 is SGHNT and CDR2 is YYREEE in the germline V gene (reference sequence). V lost 4 bases to trimming and J lost 4 bases, with 10 bases between them. CDR3 size: 13 residues. CDR3 loop: CASSPEVADTQYF. The CDR3, as DNA: TGTGCCAGCAGCCCGGAGGTCGCAGATACGCAGTATTTT.

The chain has TRBV5-4 and TRBJ2-3; 7 nucleotides align to TRBD1. There are 15 residues in the CDR3. Per the germline V gene, CDR1 is SGHNT and CDR2 is YYREEE (reference sequence). The V segment lost 3 bases and the J segment 2 bases; nucleotides outside the gene matches: 6. CDR3: CASSSTGVFTDTQYF. Here the CDR3 DNA reads TGTGCCAGCAGCTCCACAGGGGTATTCACAGATACGCAGTATTTT.

The genes are TRBV7-8 and TRBJ1-2; D unclear. The germline gives CDR1 SGHVS, CDR2 FQNEAQ. Trimming took off 1 base at V and 0 bases at J, with 9 bases between the two ends. The CDR3 is 15 residues long. DNA for the CDR3: TGTGCCAGCAGCTTAGATGGCAGGCCTAACTATGGCTACACCTTC. Its translation is CASSLDGRPNYGYTF. Combining the CDR3 with reference TRBV7-8 and TRBJ1-2 gives the whole variable domain GAGVSQSPRYKVAKRGQDVALRCDPISGHVSLFWYQQALGQGPEFLTYFQNEAQLDKSGLPSDRFFAERPEGSVSTLKIQRTQQEDSAVYLCASSLDGRPNYGYTFGSGTRLTVV.